The 2 T cell receptor beta chains reported below all come from one sample, sequenced in a study of OX40 agonist ivuxolimab in advanced cancers. The data were produced by immunoSEQ multiplex PCR, yet TCRdb's version contains in-frame clones alone and is incomplete. The top ten hold approximately 0.3% of the sample, which has tens of thousands of clones, approximately 91% seen once. The sequencing used CD4+ or CD8+ T cells sorted from blood, collected in a trial of the OX40 agonist ivuxolimab. These receptors all come from an adult with an advanced solid tumor such as melanoma, head and neck, liver or kidney cancer.

This clone has only one observation. This chain uses TRBV28 with TRBJ1-5; TRBD1 might be the D (5 bases). The CDR3 is made up of 14 amino acids. The germline V gene encodes CDR1 MDHEN and CDR2 SYDVKM. The V end lost 2 bases, the J end lost 6 bases, and 11 bases lay between the germline ends. The CDR3 spells CASSLVQGTQPQHF. In DNA form, the CDR3 reads TGTGCCAGCAGTTTAGTCCAGGGAACTCAGCCCCAGCATTTT.

This clone has just one count. The chain carries TRBV28 and TRBJ2-7, with no clear D. V was shortened by 6 bases and J by 7 bases, with 10 bases between the two germline ends. From germline, CDR1 is MDHEN and CDR2 SYDVKM. The CDR3 extends over 11 amino acids. The CDR3 nucleotides read TGTGCCAGCAGCCTCACTGGGGAGCAGTACTTC. Protein sequence: CASSLTGEQYF.